This TCR beta chain emerged from a study of blood T cell repertoires in COVID-19. Study details: Samples of COVID-19 (acute and convalescent) were obtained from the United States, Italy and Spain. PBMCs, B-cell-depleted T cells, or T cells were the source of the cDNA or gDNA that made up the material.

Per the study methods: Estimation of nucleated cell counts relied on the amplification of reference gene primers. Assay used: immunoSEQ multiplex PCR; TCRdb lists only in-frame clones, some missing. V and J calls plus clone size are reproduced from that table; the DNA served to infer D and trimming. Altogether some 160,000 clones are present, around four fifths being singletons, with the ten largest covering less than 7%. Two negative PCRs, clearance, or symptom resolution characterized the recovered Cohort 3 donors. The sample was PBMCs or T cells enriched from blood (not recorded which). The receptor was derived from a woman in her thirties or forties who had recovered from COVID-19.

The CDR3 bases are TGCGCCAGCAGCAAACAGTCCTCTGGAAACACCATATATTTT. It encodes CASSKQSSGNTIYF. The chain combines TRBV5-1 with TRBJ1-3; D unclear. The CDR3 is 14 amino acids. Trimming took 4 bases from V and 0 from J, leaving 8 bases between them. Germline V gene data show CDR1 as SGHRS and CDR2 as YFSETQ. Together with reference TRBV5-1 and TRBJ1-3, the CDR3 gives the full variable domain: KAGVTQTPRYLIKTRGQQVTLSCSPISGHRSVSWYQQTPGQGLQFLFEYFSETQRNKGNFPGRFSGRQFSNSRSEMNVSTLELGDSALYLCASSKQSSGNTIYFGEGSWLTVV.